These 8 T cell receptor beta chains were sequenced from one sample in a study of T cell repertoires in cytomegalovirus infection. Using its own MiXCR run on the reads, TCRdb lists one record per CDR3 protein. The table lists around 200,000 distinct CDR3 sequences, approximately 18% of them singletons, with 25% in the top ten. Material for sequencing was CD8+ T cells from PBMCs. These receptors came from a human donor in good health (CMV status not recorded). Some clones in this sample may be carry-over from other donors' samples.

This clonotype was detected a few times. The V gene is TRBV7-2, the J gene TRBJ1-2; D possibly corresponds to TRBD1 (6 bases). This CDR3 region has 19 residues. The V gene's germline CDR1 is SGHTA and CDR2 FQGNSA. The germline V and J ends were trimmed by 5 bases and 3 bases, with 28 bases remaining between them. The CDR3 nucleotides read TGTGCCAGCAGCCCGACACAGAAGGGGGGAAGGCGGTACGACTATGGCTACACCTTC. Its protein product is CASSPTQKGGRRYDYGYTF.

The CDR3 nucleotides are TGTGCCAGCAGCTTAAACAGGGGTAAGGGCACTGAAGCTTTCTTT. Translated, it gives CASSLNRGKGTEAFF. The gene calls are TRBV7-2 and TRBJ1-1, with 7 bases that match TRBD1. The germline V gene encodes CDR1 SGHTA and CDR2 FQGNSA. Trimming took 2 bases from V and 4 from J; bases not matched to a gene: 7. The CDR3 runs to 15 residues.

This clonotype turned up a few times. The chain combines TRBV4-1 with TRBJ2-3; TRBD1 might be the D (5 bases). Germline V gene data show CDR1 as MGHRA and CDR2 as YSYEKL. The CDR3 contains 16 residues. Trimming cost V 2 bases and J 4 bases, with 16 bases left between them. CDR3: CASSQREDRIPDTQYF. CDR3 bases: TGCGCCAGCAGCCAAAGGGAAGACAGAATCCCAGATACGCAGTATTTT.

The chain employs TRBV5-1 and TRBJ2-7, with D unclear. V shed 1 base and J shed 5 bases, with 10 bases lying between them. CDR1 and CDR2 from the germline V gene are SGHRS and YFSETQ. The CDR3 extends over 13 amino acids. CDR3 bases: TGCGCCAGCAGCTTGACAGCATTCCACGAGCAGTACTTC. Translated: CASSLTAFHEQYF.

There are a few counts of this clonotype. The chain carries TRBV5-6 and TRBJ2-1; D could derive from TRBD1 or TRBD2 (5 bases each). Germline V lookup: CDR1 SGHDT, CDR2 YYEEEE. V lost 1 base and J lost 2, with 13 bases in between. This CDR3 contains 16 residues. The CDR3 DNA sequence: TGTGCCAGCAGCTTGTCCCGGGACCCCCCCTACAATGAGCAGTTCTTC. Translating gives CASSLSRDPPYNEQFF.

The V and J genes are TRBV28 and TRBJ2-4; no reliable D call. Germline assignment: CDR1 MDHEN and CDR2 SYDVKM. This CDR3 has 14 residues. V lost 2 bases, J lost 2 bases, and 7 bases lay in between. CDR3 nucleotides: TGTGCCAGCAGTTTAAGGGAAACCAAAAACATTCAGTACTTC. Amino acid sequence: CASSLRETKNIQYF.

V is TRBV7-8 and J is TRBJ1-4; D is perhaps TRBD1 (5 bases). Trimming cost V 1 base and J 4 bases, with 13 bases left between them. The CDR3 totals 16 residues. The germline V gene encodes CDR1 SGHVS and CDR2 FQNEAQ. CDR3 sequence (DNA): TGTGCCAGCAGCTTAGAGGGGTGGCAGGTTAATGAAAAACTGTTTTTT. This sequence encodes CASSLEGWQVNEKLFF.

In its sample, this clonotype was seen a few times. This chain joins TRBV10-2 and TRBJ2-3; the D is unclear. Trimming cost V 2 bases and J 4 bases, with 1 base left between them. CDR3 length: 11 amino acids. Germline V gives CDR1 WSHSY, CDR2 SAAADI. CDR3 region: CASSEADTQYF. In DNA, the CDR3 is TGCGCCAGCAGTGAGGCAGATACGCAGTATTTT.